The rows below give T cell receptor beta chains drawn from one sample of a study of shared clonotypes between healthy human individuals. Data came from immunoSEQ multiplex PCR; TCRdb stores just in-frame clones and leaves some out. Of around 2,000,000 clones detected, over 85% appear once; the ten largest clones hold 1.1%. Source material: naive CD8+ T cells sorted from blood. The receptors come from a young man in good health. Both conserved end residues are part of each CDR3. Each record gives: V gene, CDR3 protein.

v_gene: TRBV14
CDR3aa: CASSPWDRGLNTEAFF

v_gene: TRBV19
CDR3aa: CASSPQGYYGYTF

v_gene: TRBV7-8
CDR3aa: CASSLLRTNEKLFF

v_gene: TRBV4-1
CDR3aa: CASSQVGQSNEKLFF

v_gene: TRBV27
CDR3aa: CATSGGGPYEQYF

v_gene: TRBV9
CDR3aa: CASSVEVFSEQFF

v_gene: TRBV7-9
CDR3aa: CASGQAGSTGELFF

v_gene: TRBV13
CDR3aa: CASSLLTVGGTGELFF

v_gene: TRBV29-1
CDR3aa: CSVTGGGYTF

v_gene: TRBV6-1
CDR3aa: CASSDVDRFEAFF

v_gene: TRBV19
CDR3aa: CASTTSGSADTQYF

v_gene: TRBV6-6
CDR3aa: CASSLRQGGLQETQYF

v_gene: TRBV27
CDR3aa: CASSLQLAGVSDTQYF

v_gene: TRBV7-9
CDR3aa: CASSLADPYINGYTF

v_gene: TRBV4-1
CDR3aa: CASSQDSFQSKTYEQYF

v_gene: TRBV13
CDR3aa: CASSLTQGYEQYF

v_gene: TRBV21-1
CDR3aa: CASSATGVKGYEQYF

v_gene: TRBV6-1
CDR3aa: CASSDFRDSGNTIYF

v_gene: TRBV27
CDR3aa: CASSFGGWAYNEQFF

v_gene: TRBV2
CDR3aa: CASSVRGGSFAYEQYF

v_gene: TRBV5-1
CDR3aa: CASSYRTSGLPYEQYF

v_gene: TRBV10-2
CDR3aa: CATVAGNHEQYF

v_gene: TRBV2
CDR3aa: CASIPTDTNYGYTF

v_gene: TRBV6-5
CDR3aa: CASKAGVQPQHF

v_gene: TRBV9
CDR3aa: CASSPPTPPYNEQFF

v_gene: TRBV4-3
CDR3aa: CASSQTGRTEAFF

v_gene: TRBV28
CDR3aa: CASSLSLTRPYEQYF

v_gene: TRBV6-5
CDR3aa: CASSPPGTNEKLFF

v_gene: TRBV7-9
CDR3aa: CASSSFKGGYGGGNTEAFF

v_gene: TRBV6-5
CDR3aa: CASSVGQGHTEAFF

v_gene: TRBV5-4
CDR3aa: CASSFYGWERSTGELFF

v_gene: TRBV6-5
CDR3aa: CASSYDRDQETQYF

v_gene: TRBV11-2
CDR3aa: CASSLYPTDAKNTEAFF

v_gene: TRBV6-5
CDR3aa: CASSYEGAGELFF

v_gene: TRBV11-2
CDR3aa: CASTDRGGYAEAFF

v_gene: TRBV27
CDR3aa: CASSLRGPGTEAFF

v_gene: TRBV4-3
CDR3aa: CASSQERASGAYEQYF

v_gene: TRBV6-1
CDR3aa: CASSEALRTSLGNQPQHF

v_gene: TRBV4-3
CDR3aa: CASSPGVASGIWEQYF

v_gene: TRBV7-2
CDR3aa: CASSRFSYEQYF

v_gene: TRBV6-1
CDR3aa: CASSETQLSGELFF

v_gene: TRBV28
CDR3aa: CASSPGGLPTSTDTQYF

v_gene: TRBV5-8
CDR3aa: CASSLAGFGNQPQHF

v_gene: TRBV15
CDR3aa: CATSRDLLALSSYNSPLHF

v_gene: TRBV29-1
CDR3aa: CSVEDGAGGVYEQYF

v_gene: TRBV4-3
CDR3aa: CASSQVYGGQGTEAFF

v_gene: TRBV28
CDR3aa: CASSSQLGTEAFF

v_gene: TRBV5-1
CDR3aa: CASSVTSGSYNEQFF

v_gene: TRBV9
CDR3aa: CASSVVAGLNTEAFF

v_gene: TRBV27
CDR3aa: CASSLWGALTGELFF

v_gene: TRBV19
CDR3aa: CASSIDSIYNEQFF

v_gene: TRBV10-3
CDR3aa: CAISEKGNYEQYF

v_gene: TRBV6-5
CDR3aa: CASSYSLQVYEQYF

v_gene: TRBV6-5
CDR3aa: CASSSLTGRVYEQYF

v_gene: TRBV7-9
CDR3aa: CASSYRQGASGSVQPQHF

v_gene: TRBV6-5
CDR3aa: CASSPSGPIYEQYF

v_gene: TRBV7-8
CDR3aa: CASSLGNSYEQYF

v_gene: TRBV4-3
CDR3aa: CASSPRDLGSYGYTF